This T cell receptor beta chain was sequenced in a study of cytomegalovirus exposure and HLA in healthy donors. With respect to this clone: Its matching antigen is unknown.

Study results and limitations: Many donors shared some public TCRs, even though most TCR sequences were rare. At a 0.05 false discovery rate, a later analysis found 16,951 TCR beta sequences to be associated with HLA alleles. In a later analysis, a missense DCLRE1C variant was linked to TCR beta V- and J-gene trimming. In an earlier analysis, about 90% or about 30%: the productive usage of most TCR beta V segments.

The PCR was carried out with 60 Vbeta primers and 13 Jbeta primers. Generated by immunoSEQ multiplex PCR, the TCRdb table keeps only in-frame clones and is missing some. The sample lists 150,000 to 200,000 clones; around two thirds were seen once. Trimming stripped 4 bases from V and 3 bases from J, with 8 bases between. Germline loops: CDR1 SGHRS, CDR2 YFSETQ. The CDR3 runs to 13 residues. This rearrangement joins TRBV5-1 to TRBJ1-3; D call uncertain. The sequence was obtained from a man between 50 and 59 years old in good health and CMV-seronegative. The specimen sequenced was PBMCs. Written as DNA, the CDR3 is TGCGCCAGCAGCCCTCCAGATGGAAACACCATATATTTT. It yields the protein CASSPPDGNTIYF.